The clone carrying this T cell receptor beta chain appeared a few times. This entry is derived from a study of T cells in Graves' hyperthyroidism and ophthalmopathy. The V gene's germline CDR1 is KGHSH and CDR2 LQKENI. The ends were cut back, 6 bases at V and 6 bases at J, with 9 bases in the middle. The CDR3 runs 12 residues. RNA transcripts served as the template for amplifying TCR beta CDR3 regions. The TCR CDR3 was amplified in a first-round RT-PCR using the HTBI primer set. One entry per CDR3 protein results from TCRdb running MiXCR on the multiplex PCR reads. The table includes around 340,000 distinct CDR3 sequences, roughly 14% detected once. Used for diagnoses were clinical symptoms, serum thyroxine and TRAb, thyroid ultrasound and orbital computed tomography.

The receptor comes from a woman aged 25 to 39 with Graves' hyperthyroidism. Sequenced input: blood. This chain uses TRBV18 with TRBJ1-5; D gene ambiguous. The CDR3 here is CASSPDGQPQHF. CDR3 DNA: TGTGCCAGCTCCCCGGATGGTCAGCCCCAGCATTTT.